Following are 30 T cell receptor beta chains from one sample sequenced in a study of T cells in Graves' hyperthyroidism and ophthalmopathy. Amplified regions were TCR beta CDR3 sequences from RNA transcripts. When the TCR CDR3 underwent first-round RT-PCR, the HTBI primer set was used. One entry per CDR3 protein, called by TCRdb with MiXCR from the multiplex PCR reads. The table shows around 350,000 distinct CDR3 sequences, with about 13% occurring only once. Sequenced: blood. These receptors were obtained from a woman aged 18-35 years with Graves' hyperthyroidism.

This clonotype was seen repeatedly, ten times or more. This chain uses TRBV20-1 with TRBJ2-3, with 8 bases that match TRBD2. Germline CDR1 DFQATT, CDR2 SNEGSKA (reference sequence). Trimming at V came to 6 bases and at J to 2 bases, leaving 13 bases not matched to a gene. The CDR3 consists of 16 residues. The CDR3 sequence: CSAHPGGGDSTDTQYF. The CDR3 DNA sequence: TGCAGTGCCCACCCGGGGGGGGGAGACTCCACAGATACGCAGTATTTT.

In regard to this clonotype: A much more abundant neighbour one base away suggests this may be a read error. The gene calls are TRBV11-2 and TRBJ2-7, with 10 bases matching TRBD2. Per the germline V gene, CDR1 is SGHAT and CDR2 is FQNNGV. CDR3 size: 15 residues. Germline trimming cut 4 bases from V and 3 bases from J; bases unmatched to any gene: 6. DNA for the CDR3: TGTGCCAGCAGCTCCCGAGGACTAGCGGACTACGAGCAGTACTTC. This sequence encodes CASSSRGLADYEQYF.

The gene calls are TRBV3-1 and TRBJ1-1, with 8 bases lining up with TRBD1. Trimming at V came to 8 bases and at J to 4 bases, leaving 9 bases not matched to a gene. Per germline, CDR1 LGHDT and CDR2 YNNKEL (reference sequence). The CDR3 totals 14 residues. CDR3 region: CASGKTDRGTEAFF. Written as DNA, the CDR3 is TGTGCCAGCGGGAAAACAGACAGGGGCACTGAAGCTTTCTTT.

In this sample, this clonotype turned up many times. The chain combines TRBV5-1 with TRBJ1-1; no reliable D call. Trimming took 0 bases from V and 8 from J, leaving 11 bases between them. This CDR3 has 13 amino acids. Germline CDR1 reads SGHRS; CDR2 reads YFSETQ. In nucleotides, the CDR3 is TGCGCCAGCAGCTTGGGTGTTCGGCAGGAAGCTTTCTTT. Residues: CASSLGVRQEAFF.

This clonotype was seen repeatedly, ten times or more. The chain combines TRBV24-1 with TRBJ2-2, with TRBD1 matching 8 bases. Losses at the gene ends were 3 bases for V and 3 bases for J; bases not matched to a gene: 11. Germline CDR1 KGHDR, CDR2 SFDVKD. There are 18 residues in the CDR3. CDR3 amino acids: CATSDPTTGVYDTGELFF. The CDR3 DNA follows: TGTGCCACCAGTGATCCCACGACAGGGGTTTACGACACCGGGGAGCTGTTTTTT.

This clonotype showed up many times. The chain couples TRBV18 to TRBJ2-3; D call uncertain. CDR1 KGHSH and CDR2 LQKENI come from the germline V gene. With 0 bases removed from V and 2 bases from J, the gap between germline ends came to 6 bases. The length of the CDR3 is 14 residues. CDR3 region: CASSPPSATDTQYF. Written as DNA, the CDR3 is TGTGCCAGCTCACCACCGTCAGCCACAGATACGCAGTATTTT.

The V call is TRBV25-1, the J call TRBJ2-1; D call uncertain. The germline V gene has CDR1 MGHDK and CDR2 SYGVNS. This CDR3 contains 12 residues. V gave up 10 bases and J gave up 5 bases, with 12 bases separating them. In DNA, the CDR3 is TGTGCCACCTACCTGGCGAACAATGAGCAGTTCTTC. As protein: CATYLANNEQFF.

This clonotype was found many times. V and J are TRBV20-1 and TRBJ1-6, with unresolved D. From germline, CDR1 is DFQATT and CDR2 SNEGSKA (reference sequence). The ends were cut back, 1 base at V and 9 bases at J, with 16 bases in the middle. This CDR3 is built from 15 residues. The DNA of the CDR3 is TGCAGTGCTAGAGCCCCTGGGGAGATTAGTTCACCCCTCCACTTT. As protein: CSARAPGEISSPLHF.

This clonotype was detected a few times. The rearrangement uses TRBV12-3 or TRBV12-4 and TRBJ1-1; D is possibly TRBD1 (6 bases). This CDR3 is built from 15 residues. The V end lost 4 bases, the J end lost 2 bases, and 14 bases lay between the germline ends. As DNA, the CDR3 is TGTGCCAGCAGTTCACAGACAGGACCAAACACTGAAGCTTTCTTT. It codes for CASSSQTGPNTEAFF.

The V gene is TRBV9, the J gene TRBJ2-1; 12 bases map to TRBD2. This CDR3 has 16 amino acids. V trimming: 0 bases; J trimming: 6 bases; junction bases outside the gene matches: 4. Looked up from germline, CDR1 is SGDLS and CDR2 is YYNGEE. CDR3 residues: CASSVGLAGGPNEQFF. The DNA for the CDR3 is TGTGCCAGCAGCGTAGGTCTAGCGGGAGGGCCCAATGAGCAGTTCTTC.

This clonotype was counted many times. The rearrangement links TRBV7-2 to TRBJ1-1; D gene unclear. The CDR3 runs 13 residues. Per germline, CDR1 SGHTA and CDR2 FQGNSA. V dropped 3 bases and J dropped 8 bases, with 13 bases sitting between them. Here the CDR3 DNA reads TGTGCCAGCAGCTTTGGGCGCGGGCAAGAAGCTTTCTTT. Translating it yields CASSFGRGQEAFF.

In its sample, this clonotype was seen many times. The J gene is TRBJ2-3, the V gene TRBV30; possible D gene TRBD2, 7 bases. Trimming stripped 4 bases from V and 4 bases from J, with 12 bases between. The CDR3 length is 13 residues. Germline CDR1 GTSNPN, CDR2 SVGIG (reference sequence). This CDR3 is CAWTRGAADTQYF. CDR3 sequence (DNA): TGTGCCTGGACCCGGGGGGCCGCAGATACGCAGTATTTT.

There are many counts of this clonotype. The chain is built from TRBV29-1 and TRBJ2-3; 7 bases fit TRBD1. Germline loops: CDR1 SQVTM, CDR2 ANQGSEA. This CDR3 has 13 residues. Trimming removed 7 bases from V and 6 bases from J; junction bases left unmatched: 10. CDR3 in amino acids: CSAERQGTDTQYF. The CDR3, as DNA: TGCAGCGCGGAACGACAGGGTACGGATACGCAGTATTTT.

The genes are TRBV6-5 and TRBJ2-3; D is perhaps TRBD1 (6 bases). Germline assignment: CDR1 MNHEY and CDR2 SVGAGI. V was pared by 4 bases and J by 2 bases, with 10 bases between. This CDR3 region has 14 residues. In DNA, the CDR3 is TGTGCCAGCAGTTTAGGGGGAGACACAGATACGCAGTATTTT. It translates to CASSLGGDTDTQYF.

This clonotype has at least ten counts. The chain couples TRBV20-1 to TRBJ2-1; D possibly corresponds to TRBD2 (6 bases). Germline-derived CDR1 and CDR2 are DFQATT and SNEGSKA (reference sequence). CDR3 size: 16 residues. Trimming removed 5 bases from V and 4 bases from J, with 21 bases in between. CDR3 region: CSAFGTLVRIYNEQFF. DNA for the CDR3: TGCAGTGCTTTCGGGACTTTAGTTAGGATATACAATGAGCAGTTCTTC.

This clonotype was recorded at least ten times. The chain has TRBV5-1 and TRBJ1-3; D is uncertain. CDR1 and CDR2 from the germline V gene are SGHRS and YFSETQ. V was shortened by 0 bases and J by 0 bases, with 7 bases between the two germline ends. This CDR3 has 15 amino acids. DNA for the CDR3: TGCGCCAGCAGCTTGGATGATTTCTCTGGAAACACCATATATTTT. This encodes CASSLDDFSGNTIYF.

This clonotype was seen repeatedly, ten times or more. The chain combines TRBV5-1 with TRBJ1-1; weak D call: TRBD1 (6 bases). The germline V gene encodes CDR1 SGHRS and CDR2 YFSETQ. CDR3 length: 15 residues. Trimming shortened V by 4 bases and J by 1 base, and 14 bases separated the two germline ends. CDR3 coding DNA: TGCGCCAGCAGCCTTTCCCAGACAGGGAACACTGAAGCTTTCTTT. It codes for CASSLSQTGNTEAFF.

This clonotype was detected a few times. This chain joins TRBV13 and TRBJ2-7; possibly TRBD1 or TRBD2 for D (5 bases each). This CDR3 is 14 amino acids long. Germline V CDR1 and CDR2: PRHDT, FYEKMQ (reference sequence). Trimming pared 5 bases from V and 3 bases from J, leaving 14 bases between. For the CDR3, the DNA is TGTGCCAGCAGCCCTATGGGGGAAGGCTACGAGCAGTACTTC. Its translation is CASSPMGEGYEQYF.

The chain employs TRBV18 and TRBJ2-1; the match to TRBD1 covers 7 bases. CDR1 KGHSH and CDR2 LQKENI come from the germline V gene. Trimming took 5 bases from V and 5 from J; bases not matched to a gene: 12. The CDR3 length is 16 residues. This CDR3 reads CASSSDRDTANNEQFF. The CDR3 coding sequence is TGTGCCAGCTCATCCGACAGGGACACGGCAAACAATGAGCAGTTCTTC.

This clonotype was observed at least ten times. This rearrangement joins TRBV2 to TRBJ1-4; D remains unclear. In germline, CDR1 is SNHLY, CDR2 FYNNEI. CDR3 length: 12 residues. V gave up 3 bases and J gave up 8 bases, with 7 bases separating them. CDR3 in amino acids: CASSEREEKLFF. The CDR3 DNA follows: TGTGCCAGCAGTGAGAGGGAGGAAAAACTGTTTTTT.

The genes are TRBV7-2 and TRBJ1-4; TRBD1 matches 10 bases. The germline V gene has CDR1 SGHTA and CDR2 FQGNSA. The CDR3 is 17 residues long. J gave up 5 bases and V 5 bases, and 11 bases lay outside the gene matches. CDR3 bases: TGTGCCAGCAGCCCCCACCTCTCGGGACAGGGGAATGAAAAACTGTTTTTT. As protein: CASSPHLSGQGNEKLFF.

This rearrangement joins TRBV7-2 to TRBJ1-5; D is unclear. Germline CDR1 SGHTA, CDR2 FQGNSA. There are 13 residues in the CDR3. Trimming stripped 5 bases from V and 7 bases from J, with 12 bases between. Written as DNA, the CDR3 is TGTGCCAGCAGCACCTGGTTAACGCAGCCCCAGCATTTT. Protein sequence: CASSTWLTQPQHF. Full variable domain (outside the CDR3, taken from reference TRBV7-2 and TRBJ1-5): GAGVSQSPSNKVTEKGKDVELRCDPISGHTALYWYRQSLGQGLEFLIYFQGNSAPDKSGLPSDRFSAERTGGSVSTLTIQRTQQEDSAVYLCASSTWLTQPQHFGDGTRLSIL.

The chain links TRBV3-1 to TRBJ2-3, with TRBD2 matching over 15 bases. The length of the CDR3 is 19 residues. Trimming at V came to 5 bases and at J to 3 bases, leaving 12 bases not matched to a gene. Germline assignment: CDR1 LGHDT and CDR2 YNNKEL (reference sequence). CDR3 DNA: TGTGCCAGCAGCTCCCGGACTAGCGGGGGGGTTGAGTTAACAGATACGCAGTATTTT. Translating it yields CASSSRTSGGVELTDTQYF.

This clonotype was counted ten times or more. The chain is built from TRBV6-1 and TRBJ2-3, with 13 bases aligning to TRBD2. Germline CDR1 is MNHNS and CDR2 is SASEGT. V trimming: 7 bases; J trimming: 3 bases; junction bases outside the gene matches: 7. This CDR3 contains 16 residues. CDR3 loop: CASTLLAGGITDTQYF. CDR3 nucleotides: TGTGCCAGCACCTTACTAGCGGGGGGGATTACAGATACGCAGTATTTT.

Ten or more counts support this clonotype. V is TRBV2 and J is TRBJ2-7; no definite D call. The CDR3 contains 15 residues. Trimming pared 3 bases from V and 0 bases from J, leaving 12 bases between. From germline, CDR1 is SNHLY and CDR2 FYNNEI. CDR3 coding DNA: TGTGCCAGCAGTGACAGGCAGAGCAGCTCCTACGAGCAGTACTTC. The encoded protein is CASSDRQSSSYEQYF.

This clonotype came up a few times. The chain employs TRBV18 and TRBJ1-1; D is uncertain. Trimming removed 0 bases at V and 0 bases at J, with 8 bases between. The CDR3 consists of 15 residues. Germline V gives CDR1 KGHSH, CDR2 LQKENI. CDR3 DNA sequence: TGTGCCAGCTCACCACCAGTACCCGTGAACACTGAAGCTTTCTTT. Its translation: CASSPPVPVNTEAFF.

Ten or more counts support this clonotype. The chain has TRBV13 and TRBJ2-1; 10 bases are shared with TRBD2. CDR3 length: 18 residues. The ends lost 4 bases at V and 2 bases at J; junction bases unmatched: 11. Germline loops: CDR1 PRHDT, CDR2 FYEKMQ (reference sequence). The CDR3 DNA is TGTGCCAGCAGCTCCCACGTCCAGCGGGAGGGCCCCTACAATGAGCAGTTCTTC. As protein: CASSSHVQREGPYNEQFF. The full variable domain, in which reference TRBV13 and TRBJ2-1 provide the parts outside the CDR3, is AAGVIQSPRHLIKEKRETATLKCYPIPRHDTVYWYQQGPGQDPQFLISFYEKMQSDKGSIPDRFSAQQFSDYHSELNMSSLELGDSALYFCASSSHVQREGPYNEQFFGPGTRLTVL.

This clonotype was detected many times. CDR3 nucleotide sequence: TGTGCCAGCAGCCAAGATCTGGCTAGCGGGGGGGGGCAGTTCTTC. As protein: CASSQDLASGGGQFF. The chain is built from TRBV3-1 and TRBJ2-1; 12 nucleotides agree with TRBD2. Germline CDR1 LGHDT, CDR2 YNNKEL (reference sequence). The CDR3 loop spans 15 amino acids. After removal of 0 bases from V and 12 bases from J, the junction contained 6 bases not matched to a gene.

This chain connects TRBV29-1 to TRBJ2-1; either TRBD1 or TRBD2 may supply D (5 bases each). The CDR3 length is 10 residues. The germline V gene has CDR1 SQVTM and CDR2 ANQGSEA. The CDR3 DNA is TGCCTAGCAGGGAACCGTGAGCAGTTCTTC. This sequence encodes CLAGNREQFF.

This clonotype was seen ten or more times. The genes are TRBV6-1 and TRBJ2-7; tentatively, D is TRBD1 or TRBD2 (5 bases each). Germline CDR1 MNHNS, CDR2 SASEGT. There are 14 residues in the CDR3. The V gene lost 8 bases and the J gene lost 0 bases, with 14 bases spanning the gap. The CDR3 bases are TGTGCCAGCGCCGGGACCCGGAGCTCCTACGAGCAGTACTTC. Protein sequence: CASAGTRSSYEQYF.